This TCR beta chain came from a study of CD8 T cells in ankylosing spondylitis. Findings and limits, study-wide: Certain motif variants had earlier appeared in reactive arthritis synovial fluid and blood. It was reported that disease-linked clones were significantly enriched in matched ankylosing spondylitis synovial fluid. Clones that were linked to disease were CD8+ and were relatively rare in peripheral blood.

This clonotype showed up many times. No antigen is known for it. Germline loops: CDR1 MDHEN, CDR2 SYDVKM. The CDR3 is 12 amino acids. V lost 11 bases, J lost 3 bases, and 13 bases lay in between. Generation of TCR beta libraries employed quantitative 5'-RACE incorporating molecular barcodes. TCRdb re-analysed the 5' RACE reads in MiXCR, keeping a single row per CDR3 protein. This sample has around 230,000 distinct CDR3 sequences, with around 9.2% found just once. The V and J genes are TRBV28 and TRBJ1-1, with D unresolved. Source material: blood, either unsorted or a sorted T cell fraction (not recorded which). This clonotype was obtained from a male donor with ankylosing spondylitis or in good health (not recorded which). CDR3 DNA sequence: TGTGCCTCCCACCGGCCCCACACTGAAGCTTTCTTT. This gives the protein CASHRPHTEAFF.